The clone carrying this T cell receptor (beta chain) came up many times. Trimming cost V 4 bases and J 4 bases, with 10 bases left between them. Germline V gene sequence: CDR1 LNHNV, CDR2 YYDKDF (reference sequence). The CDR3 covers 13 residues. The entry originates in a study of CD8 T cells in ankylosing spondylitis. TCRdb fed the 5' RACE reads into MiXCR, producing one record per CDR3 protein. Among 150,000 or so distinct CDR3 sequences listed, 9.8% were seen once. Sequencing used blood, either unsorted or a sorted T cell fraction (not recorded which). This TCR derives from a female donor with ankylosing spondylitis or in good health (not recorded which). V and J are TRBV15 and TRBJ1-2; D perhaps matches TRBD1 (5 bases). Written as DNA, the CDR3 is TGTGCCACCAGCATACAGACAGCCTATGGCTACACCTTC. Encoded protein: CATSIQTAYGYTF.